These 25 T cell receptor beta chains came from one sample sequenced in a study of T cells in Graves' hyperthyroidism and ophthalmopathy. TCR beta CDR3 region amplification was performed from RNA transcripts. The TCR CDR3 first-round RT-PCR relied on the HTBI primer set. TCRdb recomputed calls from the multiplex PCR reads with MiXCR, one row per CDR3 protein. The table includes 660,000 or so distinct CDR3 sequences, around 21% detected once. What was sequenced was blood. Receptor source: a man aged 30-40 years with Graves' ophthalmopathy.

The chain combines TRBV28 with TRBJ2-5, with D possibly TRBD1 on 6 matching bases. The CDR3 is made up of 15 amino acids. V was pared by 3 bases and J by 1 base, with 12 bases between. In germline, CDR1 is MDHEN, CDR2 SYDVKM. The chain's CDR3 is CASSFRRGGQETQYF. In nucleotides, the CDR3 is TGTGCCAGCAGTTTTCGCAGGGGTGGCCAAGAGACCCAGTACTTC.

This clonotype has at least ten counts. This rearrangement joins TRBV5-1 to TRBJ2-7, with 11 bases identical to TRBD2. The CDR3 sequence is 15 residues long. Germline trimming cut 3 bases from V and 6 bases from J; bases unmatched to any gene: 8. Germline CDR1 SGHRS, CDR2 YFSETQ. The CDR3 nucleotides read TGCGCCAGCAGCTCGATAGCGGGAGGGCCTGTCGAGCAGTACTTC. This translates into CASSSIAGGPVEQYF.

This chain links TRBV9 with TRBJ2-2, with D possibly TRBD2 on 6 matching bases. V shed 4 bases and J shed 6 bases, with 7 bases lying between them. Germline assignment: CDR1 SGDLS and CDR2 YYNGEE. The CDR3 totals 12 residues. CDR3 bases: TGTGCCAGCAGCAGGGACTCCGGGGAGCTGTTTTTT. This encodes CASSRDSGELFF.

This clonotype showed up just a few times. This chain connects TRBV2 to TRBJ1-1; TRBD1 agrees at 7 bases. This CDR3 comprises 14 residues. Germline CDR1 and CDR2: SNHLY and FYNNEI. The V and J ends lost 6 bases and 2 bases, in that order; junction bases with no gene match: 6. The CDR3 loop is CASRLGGENTEAFF. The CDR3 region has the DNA TGTGCCAGCAGACTAGGGGGCGAAAACACTGAAGCTTTCTTT.

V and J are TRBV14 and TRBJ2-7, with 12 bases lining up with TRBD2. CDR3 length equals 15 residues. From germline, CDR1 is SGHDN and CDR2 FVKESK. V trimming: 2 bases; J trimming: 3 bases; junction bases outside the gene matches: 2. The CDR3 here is CASSQTSGRIYEQYF. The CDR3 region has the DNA TGTGCCAGCAGCCAAACTAGCGGGAGGATCTACGAGCAGTACTTC.

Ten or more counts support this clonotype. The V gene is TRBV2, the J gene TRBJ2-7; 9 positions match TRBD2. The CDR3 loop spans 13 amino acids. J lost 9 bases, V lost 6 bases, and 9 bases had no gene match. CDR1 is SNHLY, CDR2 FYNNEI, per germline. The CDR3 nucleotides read TGTGCCAGCAGAAAGACTAGCGGAGGTGGGCAGTACTTC. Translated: CASRKTSGGGQYF.

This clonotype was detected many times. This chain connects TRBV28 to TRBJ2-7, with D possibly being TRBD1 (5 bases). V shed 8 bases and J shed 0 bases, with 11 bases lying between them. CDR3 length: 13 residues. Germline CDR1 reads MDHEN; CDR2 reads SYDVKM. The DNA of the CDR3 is TGTGCCAGCCTTGACAGAAGCTCCTACGAGCAGTACTTC. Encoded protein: CASLDRSSYEQYF.

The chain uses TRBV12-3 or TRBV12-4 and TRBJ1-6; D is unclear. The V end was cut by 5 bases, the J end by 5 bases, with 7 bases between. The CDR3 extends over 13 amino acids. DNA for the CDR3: TGTGCCAGCAGTCCTCAGCATAATTCACCCCTCCACTTT. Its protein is CASSPQHNSPLHF.

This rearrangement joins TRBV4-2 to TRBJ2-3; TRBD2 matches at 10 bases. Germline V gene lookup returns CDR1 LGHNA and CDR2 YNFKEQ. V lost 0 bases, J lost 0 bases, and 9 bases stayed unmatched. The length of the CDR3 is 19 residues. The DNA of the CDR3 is TGTGCCAGCAGCCAAGATGGCGCTAGCGGGAGCACGAGCACAGATACGCAGTATTTT. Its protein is CASSQDGASGSTSTDTQYF.

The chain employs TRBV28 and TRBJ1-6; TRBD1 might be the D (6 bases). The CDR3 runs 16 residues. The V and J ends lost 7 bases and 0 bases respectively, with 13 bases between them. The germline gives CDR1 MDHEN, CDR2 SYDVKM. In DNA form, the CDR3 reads TGTGCCAGCACCCCCGGGGGGGCCTCCTATAATTCACCCCTCCACTTT. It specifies CASTPGGASYNSPLHF.

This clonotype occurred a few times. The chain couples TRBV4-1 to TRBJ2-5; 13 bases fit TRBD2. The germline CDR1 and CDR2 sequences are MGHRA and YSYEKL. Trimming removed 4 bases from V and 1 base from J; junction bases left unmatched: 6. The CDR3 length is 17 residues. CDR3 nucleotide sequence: TGCGCCAGCAGCCCGACCGGGACTAGCGGGATCCAAGAGACCCAGTACTTC. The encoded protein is CASSPTGTSGIQETQYF.

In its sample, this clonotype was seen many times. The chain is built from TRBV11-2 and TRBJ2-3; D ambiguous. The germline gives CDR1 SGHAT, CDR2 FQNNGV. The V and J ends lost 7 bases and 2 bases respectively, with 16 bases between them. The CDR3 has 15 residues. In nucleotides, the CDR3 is TGTGCCAGCACCATAGGCACAGTCCTCACAGATACGCAGTATTTT. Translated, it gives CASTIGTVLTDTQYF. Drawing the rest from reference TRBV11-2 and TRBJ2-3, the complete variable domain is EAGVAQSPRYKIIEKRQSVAFWCNPISGHATLYWYQQILGQGPKLLIQFQNNGVVDDSQLPKDRFSAERLKGVDSTLKIQPAKLEDSAVYLCASTIGTVLTDTQYFGPGTRLTVL.

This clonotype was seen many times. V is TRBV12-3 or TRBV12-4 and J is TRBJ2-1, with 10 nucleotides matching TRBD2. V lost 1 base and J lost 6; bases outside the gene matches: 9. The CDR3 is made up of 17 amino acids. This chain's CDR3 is CASSLGLAGVSLNEQFF. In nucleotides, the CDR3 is TGTGCCAGCAGTTTAGGGCTAGCGGGAGTAAGTCTCAATGAGCAGTTCTTC.

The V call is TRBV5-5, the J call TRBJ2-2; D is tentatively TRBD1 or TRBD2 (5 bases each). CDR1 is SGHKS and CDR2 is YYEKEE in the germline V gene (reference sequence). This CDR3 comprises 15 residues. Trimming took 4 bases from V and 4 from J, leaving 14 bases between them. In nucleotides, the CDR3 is TGTGCCAGCAGCAGGGACGTCGGACGCACCGGGGAGCTGTTTTTT. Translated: CASSRDVGRTGELFF.

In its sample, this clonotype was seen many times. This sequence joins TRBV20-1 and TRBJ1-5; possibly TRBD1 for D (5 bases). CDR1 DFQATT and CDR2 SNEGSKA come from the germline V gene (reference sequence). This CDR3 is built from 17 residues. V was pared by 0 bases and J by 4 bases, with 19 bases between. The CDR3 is CSARERESTVTNQPQHF. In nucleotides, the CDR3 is TGCAGTGCTAGAGAACGCGAATCGACAGTGACGAATCAGCCCCAGCATTTT.

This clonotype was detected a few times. The CDR3 sequence is CASSSPGRDEQFF. The DNA for the CDR3 is TGCGCCAGCAGCTCTCCGGGGAGGGATGAGCAGTTCTTC. The chain is built from TRBV5-1 and TRBJ2-1, with 7 bases that match TRBD2. With V trimmed by 3 bases and J by 8 bases, 5 bases remained unmatched. This CDR3 has 13 residues. The V gene's germline CDR1 is SGHRS and CDR2 YFSETQ.

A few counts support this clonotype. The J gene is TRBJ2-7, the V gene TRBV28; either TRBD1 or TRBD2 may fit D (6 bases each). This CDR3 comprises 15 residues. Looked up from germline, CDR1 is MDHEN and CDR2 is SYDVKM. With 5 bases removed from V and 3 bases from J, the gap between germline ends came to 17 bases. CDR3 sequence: CASSPTEGGDYEQYF. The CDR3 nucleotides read TGTGCCAGCAGTCCTACCGAGGGGGGAGACTACGAGCAGTACTTC. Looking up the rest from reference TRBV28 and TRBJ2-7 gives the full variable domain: DVKVTQSSRYLVKRTGEKVFLECVQDMDHENMFWYRQDPGLGLRLIYFSYDVKMKEKGDIPEGYSVSREKKERFSLILESASTNQTSMYLCASSPTEGGDYEQYFGPGTRLTVT.

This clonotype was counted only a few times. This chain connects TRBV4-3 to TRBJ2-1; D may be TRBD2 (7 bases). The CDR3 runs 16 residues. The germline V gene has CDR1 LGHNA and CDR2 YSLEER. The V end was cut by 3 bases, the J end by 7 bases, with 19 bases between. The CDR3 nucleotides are TGCGCCAGCAGCCAGGAACCACGGGGGGCGAGGAATGAGCAGTTCTTC. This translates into CASSQEPRGARNEQFF.

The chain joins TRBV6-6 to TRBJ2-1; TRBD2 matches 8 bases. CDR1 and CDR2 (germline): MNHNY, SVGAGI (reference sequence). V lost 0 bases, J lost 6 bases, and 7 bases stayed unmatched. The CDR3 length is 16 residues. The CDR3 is CASSYSNPLAANEQFF. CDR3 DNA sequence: TGTGCCAGCAGTTACTCGAATCCACTAGCGGCCAATGAGCAGTTCTTC.

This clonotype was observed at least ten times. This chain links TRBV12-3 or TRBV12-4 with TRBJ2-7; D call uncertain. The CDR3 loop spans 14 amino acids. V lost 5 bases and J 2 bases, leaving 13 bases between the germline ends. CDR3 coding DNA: TGTGCCAGCAGTGCCGGTAGGCAGACCTACGAGCAGTACTTC. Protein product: CASSAGRQTYEQYF.

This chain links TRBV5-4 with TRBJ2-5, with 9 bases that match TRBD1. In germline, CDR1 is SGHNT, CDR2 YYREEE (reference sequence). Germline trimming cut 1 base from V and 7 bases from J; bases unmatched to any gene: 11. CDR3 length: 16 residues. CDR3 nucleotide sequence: TGTGCCAGCAGCTTGCCGACAGGGGGAGGTAGACCGACCCAGTACTTC. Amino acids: CASSLPTGGGRPTQYF.

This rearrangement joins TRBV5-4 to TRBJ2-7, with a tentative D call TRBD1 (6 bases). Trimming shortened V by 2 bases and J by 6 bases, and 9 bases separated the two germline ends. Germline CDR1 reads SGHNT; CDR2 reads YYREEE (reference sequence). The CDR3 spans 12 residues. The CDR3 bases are TGTGCCAGCAGCTTTATAGGGGGCGAGCAGTACTTC. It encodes CASSFIGGEQYF.

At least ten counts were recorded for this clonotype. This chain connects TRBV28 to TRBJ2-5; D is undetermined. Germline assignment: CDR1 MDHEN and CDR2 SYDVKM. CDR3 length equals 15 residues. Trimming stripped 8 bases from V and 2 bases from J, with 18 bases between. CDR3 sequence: CASSGYREEQETQYF. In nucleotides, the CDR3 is TGTGCCAGCTCCGGTTATCGTGAGGAACAAGAGACCCAGTACTTC.

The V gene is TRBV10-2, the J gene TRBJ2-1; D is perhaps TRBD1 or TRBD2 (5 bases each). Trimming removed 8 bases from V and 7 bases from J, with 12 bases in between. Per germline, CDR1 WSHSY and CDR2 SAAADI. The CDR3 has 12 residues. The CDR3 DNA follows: TGCGCCAGCGACGGGACCGGGAATGAGCAGTTCTTC. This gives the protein CASDGTGNEQFF.

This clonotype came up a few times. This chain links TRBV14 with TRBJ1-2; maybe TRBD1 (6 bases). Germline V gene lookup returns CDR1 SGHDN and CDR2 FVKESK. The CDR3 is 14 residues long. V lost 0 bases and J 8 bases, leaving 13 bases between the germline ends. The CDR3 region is CASSQDAGAGGYTF. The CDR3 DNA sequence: TGTGCCAGCAGCCAAGATGCGGGGGCCGGGGGCTACACCTTC.